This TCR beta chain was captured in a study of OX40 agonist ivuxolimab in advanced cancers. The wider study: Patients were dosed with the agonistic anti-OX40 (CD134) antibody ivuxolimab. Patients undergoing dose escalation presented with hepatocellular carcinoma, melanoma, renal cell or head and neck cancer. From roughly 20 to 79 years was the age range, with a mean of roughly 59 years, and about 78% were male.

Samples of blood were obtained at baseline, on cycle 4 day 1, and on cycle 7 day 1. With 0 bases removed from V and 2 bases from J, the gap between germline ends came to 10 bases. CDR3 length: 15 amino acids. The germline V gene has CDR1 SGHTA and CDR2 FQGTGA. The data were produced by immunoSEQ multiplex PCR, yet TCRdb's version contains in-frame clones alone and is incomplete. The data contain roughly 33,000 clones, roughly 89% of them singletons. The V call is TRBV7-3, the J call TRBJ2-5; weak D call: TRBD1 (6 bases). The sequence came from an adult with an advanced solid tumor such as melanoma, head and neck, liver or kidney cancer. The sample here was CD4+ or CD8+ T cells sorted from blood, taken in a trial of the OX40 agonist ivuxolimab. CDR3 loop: CASSLTGTPQETQYF. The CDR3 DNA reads TGTGCCAGCAGCTTAACTGGGACACCTCAAGAGACCCAGTACTTC.